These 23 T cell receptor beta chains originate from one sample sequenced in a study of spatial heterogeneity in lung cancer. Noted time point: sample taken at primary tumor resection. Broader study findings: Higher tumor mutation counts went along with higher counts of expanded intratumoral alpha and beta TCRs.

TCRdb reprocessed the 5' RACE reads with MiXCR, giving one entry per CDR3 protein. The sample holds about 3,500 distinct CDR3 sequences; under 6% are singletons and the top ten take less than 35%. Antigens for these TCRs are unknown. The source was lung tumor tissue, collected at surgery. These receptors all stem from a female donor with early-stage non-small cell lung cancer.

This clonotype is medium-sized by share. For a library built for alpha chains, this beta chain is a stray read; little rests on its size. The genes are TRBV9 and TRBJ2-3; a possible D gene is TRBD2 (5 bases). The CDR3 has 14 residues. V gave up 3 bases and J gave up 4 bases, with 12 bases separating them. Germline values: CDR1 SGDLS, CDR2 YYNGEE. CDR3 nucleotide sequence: TGTGCCAGCAGCGGGACTCGGGCGGCAGATACGCAGTATTTT. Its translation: CASSGTRAADTQYF.

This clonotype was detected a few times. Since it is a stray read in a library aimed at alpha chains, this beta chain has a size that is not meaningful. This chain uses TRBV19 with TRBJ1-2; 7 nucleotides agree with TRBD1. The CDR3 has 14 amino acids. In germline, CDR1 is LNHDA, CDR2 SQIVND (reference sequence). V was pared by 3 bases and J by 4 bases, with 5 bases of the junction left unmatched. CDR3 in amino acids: CASSIAAGGYGYTF. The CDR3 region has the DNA TGTGCCAGTAGTATCGCGGCAGGGGGCTATGGCTACACCTTC. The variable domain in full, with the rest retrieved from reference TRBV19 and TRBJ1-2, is DGGITQSPKYLFRKEGQNVTLSCEQNLNHDAMYWYRQDPGQGLRLIYYSQIVNDFQKGDIAEGYSVSREKKESFPLTVTSAQKNPTAFYLCASSIAAGGYGYTFGSGTRLTVV.

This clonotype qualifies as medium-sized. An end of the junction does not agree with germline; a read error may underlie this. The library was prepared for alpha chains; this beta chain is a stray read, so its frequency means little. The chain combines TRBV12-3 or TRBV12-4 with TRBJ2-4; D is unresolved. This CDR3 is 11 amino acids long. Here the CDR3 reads CASSLRAVLHF. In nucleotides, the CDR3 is TGTGCCAGCAGTTTAAGGGCAGTGCTGCACTTC.

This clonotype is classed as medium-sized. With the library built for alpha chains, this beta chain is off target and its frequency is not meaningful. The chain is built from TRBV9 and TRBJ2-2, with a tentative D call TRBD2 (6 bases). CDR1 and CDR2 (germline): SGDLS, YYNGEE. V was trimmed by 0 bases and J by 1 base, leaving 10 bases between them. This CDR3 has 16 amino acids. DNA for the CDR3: TGTGCCAGCAGCGTAGATTGGCGGGGGAACACCGGGGAGCTGTTTTTT. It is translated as CASSVDWRGNTGELFF.

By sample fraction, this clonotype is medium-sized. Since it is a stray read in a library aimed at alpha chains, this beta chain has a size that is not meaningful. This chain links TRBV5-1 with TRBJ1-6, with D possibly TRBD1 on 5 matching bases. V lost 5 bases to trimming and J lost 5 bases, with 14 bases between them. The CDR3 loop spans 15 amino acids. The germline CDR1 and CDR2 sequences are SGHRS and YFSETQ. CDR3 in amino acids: CASSPGQADNSPLHF. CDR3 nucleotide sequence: TGCGCCAGCAGTCCCGGACAAGCAGATAATTCACCCCTCCACTTT.

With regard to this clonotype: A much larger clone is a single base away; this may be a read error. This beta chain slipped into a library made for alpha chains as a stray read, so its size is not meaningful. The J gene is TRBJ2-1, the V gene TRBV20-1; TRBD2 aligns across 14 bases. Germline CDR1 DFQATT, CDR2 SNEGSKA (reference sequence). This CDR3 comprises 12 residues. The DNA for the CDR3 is TGCGGTGCTAGAGGACTAGCGGGAGGTGGGTTCTTC. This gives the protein CGARGLAGGGFF.

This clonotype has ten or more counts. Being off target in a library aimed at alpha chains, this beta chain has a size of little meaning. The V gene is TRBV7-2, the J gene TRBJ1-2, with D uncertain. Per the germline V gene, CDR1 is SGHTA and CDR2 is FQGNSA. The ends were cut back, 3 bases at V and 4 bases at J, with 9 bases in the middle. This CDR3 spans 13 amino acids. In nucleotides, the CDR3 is TGTGCCAGCAGCTTCCCTAATATCTATGGCTACACCTTC. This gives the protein CASSFPNIYGYTF.

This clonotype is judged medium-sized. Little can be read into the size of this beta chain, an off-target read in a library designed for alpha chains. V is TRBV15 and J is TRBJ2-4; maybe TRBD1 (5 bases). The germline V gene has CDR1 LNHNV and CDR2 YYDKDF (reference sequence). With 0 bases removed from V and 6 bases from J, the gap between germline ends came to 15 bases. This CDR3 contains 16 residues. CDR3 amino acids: CATSRDWGRSGNIQYF. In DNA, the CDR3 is TGTGCCACCAGCAGAGATTGGGGCCGGAGTGGAAACATTCAGTACTTC.

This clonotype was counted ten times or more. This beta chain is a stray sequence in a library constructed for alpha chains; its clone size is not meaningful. The CDR3 protein is CASSSRGEFRNTEAFF. In nucleotides, the CDR3 is TGTGCCAGCAGTTCTCGGGGTGAGTTCCGGAACACTGAAGCTTTCTTT. The chain employs TRBV28 and TRBJ1-1; D not certain. V was trimmed by 4 bases and J by 1 base, leaving 16 bases between them. CDR3 size: 16 residues. CDR1 MDHEN and CDR2 SYDVKM come from the germline V gene.

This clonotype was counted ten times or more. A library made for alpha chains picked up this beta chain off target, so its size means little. The CDR3 protein is CASSFQGGNTIYF. The CDR3 DNA reads TGTGCCAGCAGCTTCCAGGGGGGAAACACCATATATTTT. The chain combines TRBV9 with TRBJ1-3; tentative D call: TRBD1 (6 bases). The CDR3 runs to 13 residues. Between the trimmed V and J ends, which lost 4 bases and 4 bases, there was a span of 9 bases. Germline assignment: CDR1 SGDLS and CDR2 YYNGEE.

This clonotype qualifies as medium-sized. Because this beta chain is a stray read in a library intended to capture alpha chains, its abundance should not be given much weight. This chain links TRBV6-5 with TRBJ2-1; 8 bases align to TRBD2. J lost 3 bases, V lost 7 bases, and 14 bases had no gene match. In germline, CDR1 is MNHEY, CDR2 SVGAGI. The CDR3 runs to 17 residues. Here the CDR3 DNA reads TGTGCCAGCACTCCGGGAGGGGTCGTGATATTCTACAATGAGCAGTTCTTC. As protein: CASTPGGVVIFYNEQFF.

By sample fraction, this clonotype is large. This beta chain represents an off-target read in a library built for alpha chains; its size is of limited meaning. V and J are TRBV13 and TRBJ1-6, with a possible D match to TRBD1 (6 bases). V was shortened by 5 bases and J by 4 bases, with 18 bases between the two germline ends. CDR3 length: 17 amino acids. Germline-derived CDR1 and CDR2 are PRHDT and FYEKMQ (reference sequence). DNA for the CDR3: TGTGCCAGCAGCCCCGGGGGCCACACGGGATATAATTCACCCCTCCACTTT. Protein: CASSPGGHTGYNSPLHF.

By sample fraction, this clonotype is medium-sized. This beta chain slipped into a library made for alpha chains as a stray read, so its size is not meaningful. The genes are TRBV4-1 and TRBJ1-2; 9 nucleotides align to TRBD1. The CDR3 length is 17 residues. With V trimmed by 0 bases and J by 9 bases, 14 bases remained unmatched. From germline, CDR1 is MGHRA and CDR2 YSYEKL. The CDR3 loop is CASSQDRVGTGNTRYTF. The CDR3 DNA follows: TGCGCCAGCAGCCAAGATCGGGTAGGGACAGGGAATACTCGCTACACCTTC.

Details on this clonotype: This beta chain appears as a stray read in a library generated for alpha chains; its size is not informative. The CDR3 region is CASSSTSVNNEQFF. As DNA, the CDR3 is TGTGCCAGCAGTTCGACTAGCGTTAACAATGAGCAGTTCTTC. The rearrangement joins TRBV27 to TRBJ2-1; 8 nucleotides align to TRBD2. Trimming removed 4 bases from V and 5 bases from J; junction bases left unmatched: 4. Germline V gene lookup returns CDR1 MNHEY and CDR2 SMNVEV (reference sequence). The CDR3 has 14 residues.

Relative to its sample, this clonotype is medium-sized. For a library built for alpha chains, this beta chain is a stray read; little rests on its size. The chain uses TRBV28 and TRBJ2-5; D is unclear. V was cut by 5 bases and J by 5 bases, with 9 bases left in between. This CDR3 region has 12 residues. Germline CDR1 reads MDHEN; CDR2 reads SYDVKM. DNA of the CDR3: TGTGCCAGCAGTCCCCCGCGGGAGACCCAGTACTTC. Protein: CASSPPRETQYF.

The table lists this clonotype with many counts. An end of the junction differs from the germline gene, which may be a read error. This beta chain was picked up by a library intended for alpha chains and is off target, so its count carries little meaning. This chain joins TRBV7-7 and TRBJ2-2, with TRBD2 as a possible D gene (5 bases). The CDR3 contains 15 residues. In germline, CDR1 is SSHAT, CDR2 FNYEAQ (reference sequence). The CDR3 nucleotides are TGTGCTAGCAGCCCGACACGGGGTAACACCGGGGAGCTGTTTTTT. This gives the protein CASSPTRGNTGELFF.

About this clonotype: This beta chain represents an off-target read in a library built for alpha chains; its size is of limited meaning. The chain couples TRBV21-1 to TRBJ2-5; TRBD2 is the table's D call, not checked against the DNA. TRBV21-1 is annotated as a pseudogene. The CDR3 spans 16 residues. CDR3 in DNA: TGTGCCAGCAGCAAAGTTGACGGGACTCTCCAAGAGACCCAGTACTTC. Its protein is CASSKVDGTLQETQYF.

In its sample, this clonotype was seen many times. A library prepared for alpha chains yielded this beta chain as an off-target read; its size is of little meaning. The DNA for the CDR3 is TGCGCCAGCAGCTCCGGGAGAAACACCATATATTTT. Translation: CASSSGRNTIYF. The chain couples TRBV5-1 to TRBJ1-3, with unresolved D. V lost 3 bases and J 5 bases, leaving 6 bases between the germline ends. CDR1 and CDR2 (germline): SGHRS, YFSETQ. CDR3 length: 12 amino acids.

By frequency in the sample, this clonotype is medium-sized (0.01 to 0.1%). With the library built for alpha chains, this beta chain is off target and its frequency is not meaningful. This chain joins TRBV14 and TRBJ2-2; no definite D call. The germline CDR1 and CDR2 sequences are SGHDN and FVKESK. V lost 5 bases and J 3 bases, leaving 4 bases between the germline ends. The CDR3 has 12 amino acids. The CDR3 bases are TGTGCCAGCAGCTACTACACCGGGGAGCTGTTTTTT. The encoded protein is CASSYYTGELFF.

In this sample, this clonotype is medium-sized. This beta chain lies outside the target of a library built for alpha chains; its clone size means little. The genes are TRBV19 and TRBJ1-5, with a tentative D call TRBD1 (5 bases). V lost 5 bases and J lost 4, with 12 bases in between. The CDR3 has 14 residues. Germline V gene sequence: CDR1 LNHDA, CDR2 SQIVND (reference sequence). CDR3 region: CASSGEQVNQPQHF. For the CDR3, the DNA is TGTGCCAGTAGTGGGGAACAGGTAAATCAGCCCCAGCATTTT.

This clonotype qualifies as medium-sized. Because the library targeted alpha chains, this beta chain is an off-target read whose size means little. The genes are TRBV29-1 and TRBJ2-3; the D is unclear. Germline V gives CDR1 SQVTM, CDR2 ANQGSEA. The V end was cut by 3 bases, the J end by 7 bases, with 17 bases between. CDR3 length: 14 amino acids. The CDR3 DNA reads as TGCAGCGTTGACGGCCTGGATTTGACGAATACGCAGTATTTT. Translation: CSVDGLDLTNTQYF.

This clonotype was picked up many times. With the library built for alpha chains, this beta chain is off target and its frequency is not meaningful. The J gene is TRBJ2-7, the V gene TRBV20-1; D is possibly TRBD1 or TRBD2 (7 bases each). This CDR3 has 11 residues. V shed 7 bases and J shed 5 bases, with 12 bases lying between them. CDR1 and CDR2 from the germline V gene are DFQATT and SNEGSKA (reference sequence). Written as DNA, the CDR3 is TGCAGTGTCCCAGGGGGGGACGAGCAGTACGTC. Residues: CSVPGGDEQYV.

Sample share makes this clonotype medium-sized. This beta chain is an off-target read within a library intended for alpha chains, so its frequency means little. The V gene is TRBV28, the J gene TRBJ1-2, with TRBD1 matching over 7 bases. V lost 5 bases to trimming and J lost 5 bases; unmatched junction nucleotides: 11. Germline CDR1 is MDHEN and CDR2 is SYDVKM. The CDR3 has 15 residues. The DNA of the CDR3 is TGTGCCAGCAGTCTGACAGGGAAGTCGGGGTATGGCTACACCTTC. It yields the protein CASSLTGKSGYGYTF.